The entry below gives a single T cell receptor (beta chain) sequence along with its context. The V end was cut by 0 bases, the J end by 3 bases, with 12 bases between. CDR1 and CDR2 from the germline V gene are SGHAT and FQNNGV. The CDR3 is 15 amino acids. The data stem from a study of blood T cell repertoires in COVID-19. Study as a whole: COVID-19 samples from acute and convalescent phases originated in the United States, Italy and Spain.

Data came from immunoSEQ multiplex PCR; TCRdb stores just in-frame clones and leaves some out. The sample consists of around 27,000 clones, about 80% of them appearing once. The rearrangement uses TRBV11-2 and TRBJ2-7; perhaps TRBD1 as D (6 bases). Sequenced input: peripheral blood. This sequence was found in a man between 65 and 79 years old with active COVID-19. As DNA, the CDR3 is TGTGCCAGCAGCTTAGAGCGACAGGCGATCTACGAGCAGTACTTC. This codes for CASSLERQAIYEQYF.